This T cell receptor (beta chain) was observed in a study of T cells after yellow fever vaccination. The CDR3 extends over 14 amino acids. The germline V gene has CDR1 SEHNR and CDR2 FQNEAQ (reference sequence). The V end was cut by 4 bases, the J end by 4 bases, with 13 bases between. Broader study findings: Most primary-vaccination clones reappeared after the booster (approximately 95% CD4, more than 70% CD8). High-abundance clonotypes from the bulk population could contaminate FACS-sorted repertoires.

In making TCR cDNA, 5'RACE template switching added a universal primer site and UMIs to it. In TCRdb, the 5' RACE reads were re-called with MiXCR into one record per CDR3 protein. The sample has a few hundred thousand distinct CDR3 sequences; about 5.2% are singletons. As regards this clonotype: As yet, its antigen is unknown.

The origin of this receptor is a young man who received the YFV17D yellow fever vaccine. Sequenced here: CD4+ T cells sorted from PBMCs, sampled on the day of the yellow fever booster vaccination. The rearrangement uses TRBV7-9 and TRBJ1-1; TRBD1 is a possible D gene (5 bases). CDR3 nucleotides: TGTGCCAGCAGCTCCGGTCAGGGTCCCACTGAAGCTTTCTTT. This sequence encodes CASSSGQGPTEAFF.